This is a list of T cell receptor beta chains from one sample in a study of blood T cell repertoires in COVID-19. The protocol was immunoSEQ multiplex PCR, while the TCRdb copy is restricted to in-frame clones and leaves out a portion. The sample shows about 180,000 clones, approximately 85% of them seen only once. The source material was PBMCs or T cells enriched from blood (not recorded which). The receptors shown here come from a man aged 40-49 years who had recovered from COVID-19. Both conserved end residues are part of each CDR3. D genes are given only for firm matches. Size is omitted from some rows. Given values are once, few, many or a class for expanded clones.

NA,NA,TRBJ2-1,TRBV27,CASSPGRSYNEQFF,TGTGCCAGCAGTCCGGGGAGGTCCTACAATGAGCAGTTCTTC
few,NA,TRBJ1-2,TRBV30,CAWTGANYGYTF,TGTGCCTGGACAGGGGCAAACTATGGCTACACCTTC
few,TRBD1,TRBJ2-1,TRBV9,CASGGNRGFGNEQFF,TGTGCCAGCGGTGGGAACAGGGGGTTTGGGAATGAGCAGTTCTTC
NA,TRBD1,TRBJ1-1,TRBV5-1,CASSLNRGAVPEAFF,TGCGCCAGCAGCCTTAACAGGGGGGCAGTCCCTGAAGCTTTCTTT
NA,TRBD1,TRBJ2-7,TRBV5-1,CASTQQTGAYEQYF,TGCGCCAGCACCCAGCAGACAGGGGCTTACGAGCAGTACTTC
NA,NA,TRBJ1-2,TRBV4-2,CASSPETAFAGYGYTF,TGTGCCAGCAGCCCCGAGACAGCCTTCGCCGGCTATGGCTACACCTTC
NA,NA,TRBJ1-5,TRBV19,CASSLRQNNQPQHF,TGTGCCAGTAGTCTTCGACAGAACAATCAGCCCCAGCATTTT
once,TRBD1,TRBJ2-7,TRBV27,CASGTGSYEQYF,TGTGCCAGCGGGACAGGGTCCTACGAGCAGTACTTC
NA,NA,TRBJ1-3,TRBV11-2,CASNRSTFGNTIYF,TGTGCCAGCAATCGGAGCACCTTCGGAAACACCATATATTTT
NA,NA,TRBJ1-5,TRBV4-1,CASSQDWLQPQHF,TGCGCCAGCAGCCAAGATTGGCTTCAGCCCCAGCATTTT
few,NA,TRBJ2-4,TRBV6-1,CASSEEGGDGIQYF,TGTGCCAGCAGTGAAGAGGGCGGGGACGGCATTCAGTACTTC
NA,TRBD1,TRBJ1-2,TRBV5-5,CASSLVGRGLDGYTF,TGTGCCAGCAGCTTGGTTGGCAGGGGGCTCGATGGCTACACCTTC
NA,TRBD1,TRBJ1-1,TRBV12-5,CASGLNTGTATRAFF,TGTGCTAGTGGTTTAAACACCGGGACAGCGACCCGTGCTTTCTTT
NA,NA,TRBJ2-1,TRBV19,CASSTSNEQFF,TGTGCCAGTAGTACGAGCAATGAGCAGTTCTTC
once,NA,TRBJ1-4,TRBV5-1,CASSSSGGNEKLFF,TGCGCCAGCAGCTCCTCGGGGGGGAATGAAAAACTGTTTTTT
many,TRBD1,TRBJ1-2,TRBV18,CASSPEGQASWGYTF,TGTGCCAGCTCACCCGAAGGACAGGCATCGTGGGGCTACACCTTC
NA,NA,TRBJ1-2,TRBV27,CASSPHGQQTYGYTF,TGTGCCAGCAGTCCACACGGACAGCAGACCTATGGCTACACCTTC
NA,TRBD1,TRBJ1-1,TRBV11-2,CASSLNRGPWAEAFF,TGTGCCAGCAGCTTAAACAGGGGGCCATGGGCTGAAGCTTTCTTT
NA,NA,TRBJ1-1,TRBV28,CASSLAGRDAEAFF,TGTGCCAGCAGTCTTGCGGGGCGGGACGCTGAAGCTTTCTTT
NA,TRBD1,TRBJ1-1,TRBV2,CATSTGGNTEAFF,TGTGCCACTTCGACAGGGGGGAACACTGAAGCTTTCTTT
NA,NA,TRBJ1-2,TRBV2,CASSVYFPTYGYTF,TGTGCCAGCAGTGTCTATTTCCCTACCTATGGCTACACCTTC
NA,TRBD2,TRBJ2-1,TRBV7-6,CASSLTGLAVYNEQFF,TGTGCCAGCAGCTTAACGGGACTAGCGGTATACAATGAGCAGTTCTTC
NA,TRBD2,TRBJ2-7,TRBV9,CASSPRGAGAYEQYF,TGTGCCAGCAGCCCCCGCGGGGCGGGAGCCTACGAGCAGTACTTC
large,NA,TRBJ1-2,TRBV5-1,CASSSDKDSSYEYGYTF,TGCGCCAGCAGCTCCGATAAGGACAGTTCCTATGAGTATGGCTACACCTTC
NA,NA,TRBJ1-1,TRBV2,CASSTTRNTEAFF,TGTGCCAGCAGTACGACACGGAACACTGAAGCTTTCTTT
NA,NA,TRBJ1-4,TRBV10-3,CAISEGGTSEKLFF,TGTGCCATCAGTGAGGGGGGGACGAGTGAAAAACTGTTTTTT
NA,NA,TRBJ1-6,TRBV3-1/TRBV3-2,CASSPKAGENSPLHF,TGTGCCAGCAGCCCTAAGGCAGGGGAGAATTCACCCCTCCACTTT
NA,TRBD1,TRBJ2-7,TRBV7-6,CASSLGQGINYEQYF,TGTGCCAGCAGCTTAGGACAGGGGATAAATTACGAGCAGTACTTC
few,NA,TRBJ1-6,TRBV6-5,CASSKRQPDNSPLHF,TGTGCCAGCAGTAAGAGACAGCCAGATAATTCACCCCTCCACTTT
once,TRBD2,TRBJ2-3,TRBV3-1/TRBV3-2,CASSLRTSGGTSTDTQYF,TGTGCCAGCAGCCTGAGGACTAGCGGGGGAACTAGCACAGATACGCAGTATTTT
NA,NA,TRBJ2-3,TRBV30,CAWGTTTDTQYF,TGTGCCTGGGGGACAACGACAGATACGCAGTATTTT
NA,NA,TRBJ1-5,TRBV28,CASSRGGEGQPQHF,TGTGCCAGCAGCCGAGGAGGGGAGGGTCAGCCCCAGCATTTT
NA,NA,TRBJ2-5,TRBV24-1,CATSDPTSPQETQYF,TGTGCCACCAGTGACCCTACTAGCCCCCAAGAGACCCAGTACTTC
NA,TRBD1,TRBJ1-3,TRBV10-3,CAISETTGSGNTIYF,TGTGCCATCAGTGAGACGACAGGGAGTGGAAACACCATATATTTT
NA,NA,TRBJ1-1,TRBV7-2,CASSDRLDSLKAFF,TGTGCCAGCAGCGACCGCTTGGACAGCCTCAAAGCTTTCTTT
NA,NA,TRBJ1-1,TRBV5-1,CASSMDTGFVNTEAFF,TGCGCCAGCAGCATGGATACAGGGTTCGTGAACACTGAAGCTTTCTTT
NA,NA,TRBJ2-5,TRBV12-3/TRBV12-4,CASSLYSETQYF,TGTGCCAGCAGTTTGTACAGCGAGACCCAGTACTTC
NA,NA,TRBJ2-3,TRBV7-2,CASSLTGRDTQYF,TGTGCCAGCAGCTTAACGGGAAGAGATACGCAGTATTTT
NA,NA,TRBJ1-5,TRBV25-1,CASRATDSVGNQPQHF,TGTGCCAGCAGGGCGACAGATTCTGTGGGCAATCAGCCCCAGCATTTT
NA,TRBD1,TRBJ1-2,TRBV9,CASSTGTGESGYTF,TGTGCCAGCAGCACTGGGACAGGGGAGAGTGGCTACACCTTC
NA,NA,TRBJ1-5,TRBV19,CASSPYVTDGVDNQPQHF,TGTGCCAGTAGTCCATACGTGACAGACGGTGTGGACAATCAGCCCCAGCATTTT
NA,NA,TRBJ1-4,TRBV28,CASSPLGTAPPYEKLFF,TGTGCCAGCAGCCCCTTGGGGACTGCCCCCCCCTATGAAAAACTGTTTTTT
few,NA,TRBJ1-1,TRBV27,CASSSLGVGNTEAFF,TGTGCCAGCAGTTCCCTCGGGGTAGGGAACACTGAAGCTTTCTTT
NA,TRBD1,TRBJ1-1,TRBV7-9,CASSPGQVFTEAFF,TGTGCCAGCAGCCCGGGACAGGTTTTCACTGAAGCTTTCTTT
NA,NA,TRBJ2-5,TRBV11-3,CASSLAYQETQYF,TGTGCCAGCAGCTTAGCCTACCAAGAGACCCAGTACTTC
NA,TRBD1,TRBJ1-5,TRBV7-9,CASSLGDRDQPQHF,TGTGCCAGCAGCTTAGGAGACAGGGACCAGCCCCAGCATTTT
once,NA,TRBJ1-3,TRBV5-1,CASTGSSGNTIYF,TGCGCCAGTACAGGATCCTCTGGAAACACCATATATTTT
few,NA,TRBJ1-3,TRBV14,CASSPLGPGNTIYF,TGTGCCAGCAGCCCATTGGGGCCTGGAAACACCATATATTTT
NA,NA,TRBJ1-1,TRBV15,CATSRSLGAGNTEAFF,TGTGCCACCAGCAGATCTTTGGGGGCTGGGAACACTGAAGCTTTCTTT
NA,NA,TRBJ2-7,TRBV19,CASSMLGGRQGPAYEQYF,TGTGCCAGTAGTATGTTGGGGGGGAGACAGGGGCCGGCCTACGAGCAGTACTTC
NA,NA,TRBJ1-2,TRBV28,CASSRRTAVYGYTF,TGTGCCAGCAGTCGAAGGACAGCAGTCTATGGCTACACCTTC
NA,NA,TRBJ1-2,TRBV7-9,CASSFNRDGYTF,TGTGCCAGCAGCTTTAACAGGGACGGCTACACCTTC
NA,NA,TRBJ2-7,TRBV5-1,CASTTGGNEQYF,TGCGCCAGCACCACTGGGGGGAACGAGCAGTACTTC
NA,NA,TRBJ2-6,TRBV5-1,CASSWTAAGANVLTF,TGCGCCAGCAGCTGGACAGCCGCTGGGGCCAACGTCCTGACTTTC
once,NA,TRBJ1-3,TRBV18,CASSPSMDSSGNTIYF,TGTGCCAGCTCACCCTCGATGGACAGCTCTGGAAACACCATATATTTT
NA,TRBD2,TRBJ2-3,TRBV14,CASSHLAGGPWDTQYF,TGTGCCAGCAGCCATCTAGCGGGAGGGCCCTGGGATACGCAGTATTTT
NA,TRBD1,TRBJ2-1,TRBV4-1,CASSQIVGQGADEQFF,TGCGCCAGCAGCCAAATTGTGGGACAGGGGGCCGATGAGCAGTTCTTC
NA,TRBD1,TRBJ1-1,TRBV5-1,CASSWGTATEAFF,TGCGCCAGCAGCTGGGGGACAGCCACTGAAGCTTTCTTT
NA,NA,TRBJ1-4,TRBV19,CASSPRGEAVGKLFF,TGTGCCAGTAGTCCTCGAGGGGAGGCTGTTGGAAAACTGTTTTTT